The clone carrying this TCR beta chain was counted ten times or more. The antigen is undetermined. The data derive from a study of human T cells and chemical hapten exposure. General study points: Expanded TCR counts at PT1 went up together with patch test score, a positive correlation.

Using its own MiXCR run on the RACE reads, TCRdb lists one record per CDR3 protein. The sample records around 350,000 distinct CDR3 sequences, 5% to 6.5% being singletons. The sample's time point: pre-sensitization, week 0. Treatment reported: therapeutic diphenylcyclopropenone sensitization with weekly scalp DPC. The CDR3 covers 13 residues. Deletions cut 5 bases from V and 4 bases from J, with 10 bases between. The V gene's germline CDR1 is MNHNS and CDR2 SASEGT. This material consisted of whole blood, taken in connection with sensitization to the hapten diphenylcyclopropenone (DPC). This TCR derives from a woman aged 18 to 35 with alopecia areata. Some clones in this sample may be carry-over from other donors' samples. This chain links TRBV6-1 with TRBJ2-3; D is unclear. The CDR3 is CASSLTQADTQYF. The CDR3 nucleotides are TGTGCCAGCAGTCTCACCCAGGCAGATACGCAGTATTTT.